The 29 T cell receptor beta chains in this list originate from one sample, sequenced in a study of T cell responses to AZD1222 COVID-19 vaccine. Sequenced by immunoSEQ multiplex PCR; TCRdb stores in-frame clones only, minus some. Of 150,000 to 200,000 clones listed, almost 90% are singletons. The source was peripheral blood, collected 28 days after the second AZD1222 dose. These receptors all come from an adult who received the AZD1222 COVID-19 vaccine.

The rearrangement joins TRBV14 to TRBJ2-7; 9 bases are a match to TRBD2. Germline assignment: CDR1 SGHDN and CDR2 FVKESK. With V trimmed by 4 bases and J by 6 bases, 16 bases remained unmatched. The CDR3 loop spans 17 amino acids. The CDR3 loop is CASSPSRRASGVFEQYF. The DNA of the CDR3 is TGTGCCAGCAGCCCGTCCCGGAGGGCTAGCGGGGTGTTCGAGCAGTACTTC.

A word on this clone: One end of the junction does not line up with germline, which may come from a read error. The chain joins TRBV7-7 to TRBJ1-1; TRBD1 matches at 9 bases. This CDR3 has 18 amino acids. CDR1 is SSHAT and CDR2 is FNYEAQ in the germline V gene (reference sequence). CDR3 nucleotides: TGTGCTAGCAGCCCCACTGTCCCGGGACAGGGATTGAACACTGAAGCTTTCTTT. Translated: CASSPTVPGQGLNTEAFF.

The chain carries TRBV7-8 and TRBJ2-7, with D possibly TRBD1 on 6 matching bases. The CDR3 has 15 residues. V dropped 4 bases and J dropped 3 bases, with 16 bases sitting between them. Germline V gene lookup returns CDR1 SGHVS and CDR2 FQNEAQ. The CDR3 sequence: CASSSIGTPGYEQYF. For the CDR3, the DNA is TGTGCCAGCAGCTCTATCGGGACACCGGGCTACGAGCAGTACTTC.

This clone was counted between two and nine times. The genes are TRBV5-1 and TRBJ2-7, with D possibly matching TRBD1 (6 bases). The germline V and J ends were trimmed by 1 base and 1 base, with 12 bases remaining between them. The CDR3 loop spans 15 amino acids. CDR1 is SGHRS, CDR2 YFSETQ, per germline. CDR3 DNA sequence: TGCGCCAGCAGCTTGACAGGGAAGTATTCCTACGAGCAGTACTTC. Amino acids: CASSLTGKYSYEQYF.

This chain uses TRBV7-9 with TRBJ2-5; 11 positions agree with TRBD2. Germline values: CDR1 SEHNR, CDR2 FQNEAQ (reference sequence). The V gene end was trimmed by 5 bases and the J gene end by 2 bases; junction bases not matched to a gene: 4. The CDR3 loop spans 15 amino acids. The CDR3 here is CASSEGLAEQETQYF. The DNA for the CDR3 is TGTGCCAGCAGCGAGGGACTAGCGGAACAAGAGACCCAGTACTTC.

V usage is TRBV28 and J usage is TRBJ2-7, with 9 bases matching TRBD1. Germline CDR1 and CDR2: MDHEN and SYDVKM. V was clipped by 7 bases and J by 4 bases; unmatched bases: 5. This CDR3 is built from 13 residues. The DNA for the CDR3 is TGTGCCAGCATGGACAGGGGCACATACGAGCAGTACTTC. Translated, it gives CASMDRGTYEQYF.

In nucleotides, the CDR3 is TGTGCCAGCAGTATGGGTTCGGGCAATCAGCCCCAGCATTTT. This translates into CASSMGSGNQPQHF. This chain links TRBV7-2 with TRBJ1-5; D ambiguous. In germline, CDR1 is SGHTA, CDR2 FQGNSA. V lost 6 bases and J lost 2, with 11 bases in between. The CDR3 has 14 amino acids.

This chain joins TRBV6-5 and TRBJ1-4, with 7 bases fitting TRBD1. The length of the CDR3 is 16 residues. V gave up 0 bases and J gave up 5 bases; unmatched junction bases: 6. Germline V CDR1 and CDR2: MNHEY, SVGAGI. As DNA, the CDR3 is TGTGCCAGCAGTTACTCGGCAGGGACAGTCAATGAAAAACTGTTTTTT. This sequence encodes CASSYSAGTVNEKLFF.

The chain couples TRBV15 to TRBJ2-7; possible D gene TRBD1, 6 bases. This CDR3 is built from 11 residues. The V end lost 6 bases, the J end lost 8 bases, and 11 bases lay between the germline ends. Per germline, CDR1 LNHNV and CDR2 YYDKDF (reference sequence). The CDR3 is CATSNRAKQYF. CDR3 sequence (DNA): TGTGCCACCAGTAACAGGGCGAAGCAGTACTTC. The entire variable domain, with the rest obtained from reference TRBV15 and TRBJ2-7, is as follows: DAMVIQNPRYQVTQFGKPVTLSCSQTLNHNVMYWYQQKSSQAPKLLFHYYDKDFNNEADTPDNFQSRRPNTSFCFLDIRSPGLGDTAMYLCATSNRAKQYFGPGTRLTVT.

The V and J genes are TRBV5-4 and TRBJ2-7; D ambiguous. The V end lost 4 bases, the J end lost 0 bases, and 8 bases lay between the germline ends. The CDR3 extends over 13 amino acids. The germline V gene has CDR1 SGHNT and CDR2 YYREEE (reference sequence). The chain's CDR3 is CASSPTYSYEQYF. CDR3 nucleotide sequence: TGTGCCAGCAGCCCCACATACTCCTACGAGCAGTACTTC.

This clone has just one count. J is TRBJ2-5 and V is TRBV15; perhaps D is TRBD1 or TRBD2 (5 bases each). The CDR3 spans 14 residues. Deletions cut 3 bases from V and 1 base from J, with 9 bases between. The V gene's germline CDR1 is LNHNV and CDR2 YYDKDF (reference sequence). CDR3 DNA: TGTGCCACCAGCAGGGCCGGGACCCAAGAGACCCAGTACTTC. It codes for CATSRAGTQETQYF.

V usage is TRBV2 and J usage is TRBJ1-1, with TRBD1 matching 8 bases. The germline V gene encodes CDR1 SNHLY and CDR2 FYNNEI. This CDR3 is 15 amino acids long. Trimming took 5 bases from V and 2 from J; bases not matched to a gene: 7. The CDR3 sequence: CASSSQGTGNTEAFF. The CDR3 DNA sequence: TGTGCCAGCAGTTCCCAGGGGACAGGCAACACTGAAGCTTTCTTT.

The rearrangement uses TRBV19 and TRBJ1-6; D not resolved. Germline V gene lookup returns CDR1 LNHDA and CDR2 SQIVND (reference sequence). The CDR3 is 14 amino acids. Trimming pared 3 bases from V and 7 bases from J, leaving 10 bases between. This CDR3 is CASSIREPNSPLHF. DNA for the CDR3: TGTGCCAGTAGTATTAGGGAACCCAATTCACCCCTCCACTTT.

The chain combines TRBV6-5 with TRBJ2-1; 13 bases are shared with TRBD2. V shed 5 bases and J 8 bases; nucleotides not matched to a gene: 6. Germline V gene data show CDR1 as MNHEY and CDR2 as SVGAGI. This CDR3 comprises 15 residues. The CDR3 loop is CASSTTSGGDHEQFF. The CDR3 nucleotides are TGTGCCAGCAGTACAACTAGCGGGGGGGACCATGAGCAGTTCTTC.

This chain links TRBV30 with TRBJ1-5; D call uncertain. This CDR3 comprises 12 residues. V lost 2 bases, J lost 4 bases, and 6 bases lay in between. Germline V gives CDR1 GTSNPN, CDR2 SVGIG (reference sequence). DNA of the CDR3: TGTGCCTGGAGTATCGGGAATCAGCCCCAGCATTTT. Amino acids: CAWSIGNQPQHF.

V is TRBV14 and J is TRBJ2-1; 8 bases map to TRBD2. CDR1 and CDR2 (germline): SGHDN, FVKESK. The length of the CDR3 is 17 residues. V lost 1 base, J lost 8 bases, and 13 bases stayed unmatched. In DNA, the CDR3 is TGTGCCAGCAGCCAAGGCGGGAGGACCCCGGGGAGCGATGAGCAGTTCTTC. Its translation is CASSQGGRTPGSDEQFF.

This chain connects TRBV19 to TRBJ1-4; no clear D gene. Trimming left V 1 base short and J 4 bases short, with 10 bases between. The germline CDR1 and CDR2 sequences are LNHDA and SQIVND (reference sequence). This CDR3 has 15 amino acids. The CDR3 protein is CASSIGRKDNEKLFF. CDR3 DNA: TGTGCCAGTAGTATAGGAAGAAAAGATAATGAAAAACTGTTTTTT.

This rearrangement joins TRBV6-5 to TRBJ2-7, with 10 bases aligning to TRBD1. V trimming: 7 bases; J trimming: 5 bases; junction bases outside the gene matches: 5. Germline CDR1 reads MNHEY; CDR2 reads SVGAGI. The CDR3 sequence is 13 residues long. CDR3 sequence: CASKSGQGNEQYF. CDR3 sequence (DNA): TGTGCCAGCAAGTCGGGACAGGGGAACGAGCAGTACTTC.

The J gene is TRBJ2-2, the V gene TRBV4-2, with D unresolved. Germline assignment: CDR1 LGHNA and CDR2 YNFKEQ. This CDR3 is built from 15 residues. V was pared by 0 bases and J by 7 bases, with 12 bases between. This chain's CDR3 is CASSQDRSSIGELFF. CDR3 nucleotides: TGTGCCAGCAGCCAAGATCGGAGTAGCATCGGGGAGCTGTTTTTT.

This chain joins TRBV2 and TRBJ1-2; TRBD1 agrees at 7 bases. The V segment lost 9 bases and the J segment 0 bases; nucleotides outside the gene matches: 4. Germline V CDR1 and CDR2: SNHLY, FYNNEI. There are 13 residues in the CDR3. This CDR3 reads CASRQGANYGYTF. CDR3 sequence (DNA): TGTGCCAGTCGACAGGGTGCTAACTATGGCTACACCTTC.

The rearrangement links TRBV5-1 to TRBJ1-2, with a possible D match to TRBD1 (6 bases). CDR1 and CDR2 from the germline V gene are SGHRS and YFSETQ. The V end was cut by 4 bases, the J end by 3 bases, with 10 bases between. This CDR3 comprises 13 residues. CDR3 loop: CASSGEGDYGYTF. The CDR3 bases are TGCGCCAGCAGCGGGGAGGGGGACTATGGCTACACCTTC.

As regards this clone: Other DNA sequences in this specimen translate into the identical CDR3. The chain has TRBV5-1 and TRBJ1-4; no clear D. V was cut by 2 bases and J by 8 bases, with 4 bases left in between. The germline V gene has CDR1 SGHRS and CDR2 YFSETQ. CDR3 size: 11 residues. The chain's CDR3 is CASSLGEKLFF. The CDR3 bases are TGCGCCAGCAGCTTAGGCGAAAAACTGTTTTTT.

This CDR3 reads CASSLDDSVGGGYTF. CDR3 nucleotide sequence: TGTGCCAGCAGCTTGGATGACTCGGTCGGGGGTGGCTACACCTTC. The rearrangement links TRBV5-4 to TRBJ1-2; tentatively, D is TRBD1 (5 bases). The ends were cut back, 0 bases at V and 7 bases at J, with 16 bases in the middle. CDR1 is SGHNT, CDR2 YYREEE, per germline (reference sequence). The CDR3 runs 15 residues.

In nucleotides, the CDR3 is TGTGCCAGCTCCGGACGGACAGGGCGGAACACAGATACGCAGTATTTT. This translates into CASSGRTGRNTDTQYF. The chain links TRBV18 to TRBJ2-3, with TRBD1 matching over 8 bases. CDR3 length: 16 amino acids. Trimming removed 6 bases from V and 2 bases from J; junction bases left unmatched: 10. Looked up from germline, CDR1 is KGHSH and CDR2 is LQKENI.

The rearrangement uses TRBV7-8 and TRBJ2-6; TRBD2 aligns across 11 bases. The V gene's germline CDR1 is SGHVS and CDR2 FQNEAQ. CDR3 size: 21 residues. J gave up 0 bases and V 6 bases, and 16 bases lay outside the gene matches. The chain's CDR3 is CASRHNVPSGGTGSGANVLTF. The CDR3 DNA is TGTGCCAGCAGACACAATGTGCCTAGCGGGGGGACGGGCTCTGGGGCCAACGTCCTGACTTTC. Supplemented by reference TRBV7-8 and TRBJ2-6, the full variable domain reads GAGVSQSPRYKVAKRGQDVALRCDPISGHVSLFWYQQALGQGPEFLTYFQNEAQLDKSGLPSDRFFAERPEGSVSTLKIQRTQQEDSAVYLCASRHNVPSGGTGSGANVLTFGAGSRLTVL.

V and J are TRBV7-3 and TRBJ2-5; TRBD1 matches 8 bases. Trimming at V came to 2 bases and at J to 5 bases, leaving 13 bases not matched to a gene. The CDR3 extends over 17 amino acids. The germline V gene has CDR1 SGHTA and CDR2 FQGTGA. CDR3 residues: CASSLGSSAGGAETQYF. Here the CDR3 DNA reads TGTGCCAGCAGCTTAGGGTCTTCGGCAGGGGGCGCTGAGACCCAGTACTTC.

As DNA, the CDR3 is TGTGCCTCGTGGGGGACGAAGGCGAACACTGAAGCTTTCTTT. It codes for CASWGTKANTEAFF. The chain employs TRBV30 and TRBJ1-1, with TRBD1 as a possible D gene (5 bases). In germline, CDR1 is GTSNPN, CDR2 SVGIG (reference sequence). The V end lost 7 bases, the J end lost 1 base, and 16 bases lay between the germline ends. The CDR3 is 14 amino acids.

The V call is TRBV7-3, the J call TRBJ1-6; 7 bases align to TRBD1. V shed 2 bases and J 9 bases; nucleotides not matched to a gene: 4. Germline V gene sequence: CDR1 SGHTA, CDR2 FQGTGA. This CDR3 region has 14 residues. CDR3 amino acids: CASSLDRVGSPLHF. The CDR3 DNA reads as TGTGCCAGCAGCTTAGACAGGGTTGGTTCACCCCTCCACTTT.

The chain uses TRBV4-2 and TRBJ2-2, with D unresolved. The CDR3 consists of 15 residues. V was trimmed by 0 bases and J by 1 base, leaving 6 bases between them. Per the germline V gene, CDR1 is LGHNA and CDR2 is YNFKEQ. The CDR3 DNA sequence: TGTGCCAGCAGCCAAGAGACTCTGAACACCGGGGAGCTGTTTTTT. Translated: CASSQETLNTGELFF.